This TCR beta chain appears in the sequencing data of a study of human T cells and chemical hapten exposure. In the study overall: Each week of the roughly 23-week study, patients had diphenylcyclopropenone applied to the scalp. Patients were mainly female, each with alopecia areata, totalis or universalis.

This clonotype was seen many times. Trimming stripped 11 bases from V and 7 bases from J, with 15 bases between. There are 13 residues in the CDR3. The germline gives CDR1 ENHRY, CDR2 SYGVKD. Noted time point: patch test 1, 2 weeks after DPC sensitization. Described treatment: therapeutic diphenylcyclopropenone sensitization with weekly scalp DPC. Blood was collected ahead of every patch test applied. The starting material, unfractionated whole blood, was used for total RNA extraction. TCRdb reprocessed the RACE reads via MiXCR and lists one record per CDR3 protein. This table has about 120,000 distinct CDR3 sequences, 9.5% to 13% appearing once.

This TCR was recovered from a woman between 45 and 65 years old with alopecia areata. Some clones in this sample may be carry-over from other donors' samples. The sequencing used whole blood, collected in connection with sensitization to the hapten diphenylcyclopropenone (DPC). V gene TRBV10-3 combines with J gene TRBJ1-6; D gene ambiguous. CDR3 coding DNA: TGTGCCGCTAACCCGGCAGAGAATTCACCCCTCCACTTT. This sequence encodes CAANPAENSPLHF.